This T cell receptor beta chain was documented in a study of blood T cells in healthy people across ages. This clonotype is a singleton in its sample. Using a J-beta primer mix together with a sample-barcoded 5' primer, a second PCR was run for roughly 6 to 11 cycles. TCRdb called the 5' RACE reads again in MiXCR, with one record for every CDR3 protein. Here the sample spans hundreds of thousands of distinct CDR3 sequences, more than 20% being singletons. A minimum of 6 million PBMCs was isolated per sample. The same specimen was also included in a second study, on T cells of mothers and their children. As that report states: A few mothers and their six children, all healthy Caucasians, donated.

Sequencing was done on a sample of blood. This TCR was recovered from a boy between 10 and 17 years old in good health.

CDR3: CSARSRGPNEQFF. As DNA, the CDR3 is TGCAGTGCTAGGAGCAGGGGCCCCAATGAGCAGTTCTTC. The chain combines TRBV20-1 with TRBJ2-1; TRBD1 is a possible D gene (6 bases). This CDR3 comprises 13 residues. V lost 3 bases, J lost 6 bases, and 12 bases lay in between. Germline values: CDR1 DFQATT, CDR2 SNEGSKA (reference sequence).